This section outlines one T cell receptor (beta chain) sequence together with its context. V gave up 6 bases and J gave up 0 bases, with 12 bases separating them. The germline gives CDR1 DFQATT, CDR2 SNEGSKA (reference sequence). The CDR3 covers 14 residues. The record originates from a study of type 1 regulatory T cells. TCRdb reanalysed the reads using MiXCR and keeps one entry per CDR3 protein. The sample holds around 88,000 distinct CDR3 sequences, less than 40% seen once. The J gene is TRBJ2-4, the V gene TRBV20-1, with D maybe TRBD1 (6 bases). The source of this sequence is a human donor in good health. What was sequenced was CD4+ T cells, either the whole sample or a sorted fraction (not recorded which). CDR3 amino acids: CSASKTGAKNIQYF. The CDR3, as DNA: TGCAGTGCCTCGAAGACAGGAGCCAAAAACATTCAGTACTTC.